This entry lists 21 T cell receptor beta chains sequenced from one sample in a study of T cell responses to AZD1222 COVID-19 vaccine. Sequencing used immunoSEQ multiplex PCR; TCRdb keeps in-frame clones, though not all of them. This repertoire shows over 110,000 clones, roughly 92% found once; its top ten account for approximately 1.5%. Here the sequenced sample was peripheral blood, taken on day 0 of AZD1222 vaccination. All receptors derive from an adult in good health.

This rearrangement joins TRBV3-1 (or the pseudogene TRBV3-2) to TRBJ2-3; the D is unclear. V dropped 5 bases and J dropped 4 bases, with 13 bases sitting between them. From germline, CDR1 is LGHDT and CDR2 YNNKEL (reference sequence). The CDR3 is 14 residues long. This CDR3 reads CASSSPRVPDTQYF. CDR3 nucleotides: TGTGCCAGCAGCTCCCCTAGAGTCCCAGATACGCAGTATTTT.

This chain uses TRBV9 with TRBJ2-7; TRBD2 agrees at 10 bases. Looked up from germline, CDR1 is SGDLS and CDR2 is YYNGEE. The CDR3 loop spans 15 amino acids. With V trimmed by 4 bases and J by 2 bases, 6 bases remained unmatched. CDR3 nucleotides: TGTGCCAGCAGCTTTGGACTAGCGGAGCCCTACGAGCAGTACTTC. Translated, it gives CASSFGLAEPYEQYF. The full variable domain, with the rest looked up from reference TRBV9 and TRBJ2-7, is DSGVTQTPKHLITATGQRVTLRCSPRSGDLSVYWYQQSLDQGLQFLIQYYNGEERAKGNILERFSAQQFPDLHSELNLSSLELGDSALYFCASSFGLAEPYEQYFGPGTRLTVT.

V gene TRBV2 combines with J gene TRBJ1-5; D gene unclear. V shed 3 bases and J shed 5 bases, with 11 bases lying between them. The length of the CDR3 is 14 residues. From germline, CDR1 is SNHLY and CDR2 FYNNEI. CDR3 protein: CASSEVSGYQPQHF. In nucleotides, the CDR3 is TGTGCCAGCAGTGAGGTTTCAGGCTATCAGCCCCAGCATTTT.

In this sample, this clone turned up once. The CDR3 sequence: CASSVDGTSGNEQFF. DNA of the CDR3: TGTGCCAGCAGCGTAGATGGGACTAGCGGGAATGAGCAGTTCTTC. This sequence joins TRBV9 and TRBJ2-1; TRBD2 matches at 12 bases. This CDR3 region has 15 residues. Germline V gene sequence: CDR1 SGDLS, CDR2 YYNGEE. V trimming: 0 bases; J trimming: 7 bases; junction bases outside the gene matches: 2.

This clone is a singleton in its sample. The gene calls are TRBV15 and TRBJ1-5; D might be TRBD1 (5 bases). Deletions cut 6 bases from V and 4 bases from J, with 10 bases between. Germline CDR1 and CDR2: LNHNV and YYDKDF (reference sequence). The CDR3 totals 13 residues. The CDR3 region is CATSTGDNQPQHF. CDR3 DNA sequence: TGTGCCACCAGTACAGGAGATAATCAGCCCCAGCATTTT.

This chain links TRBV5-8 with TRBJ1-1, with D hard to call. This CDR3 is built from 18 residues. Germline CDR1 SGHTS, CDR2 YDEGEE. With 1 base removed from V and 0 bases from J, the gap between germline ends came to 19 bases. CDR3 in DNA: TGTGCCAGCAGCTTGAGCGGCAGGAGATCTGGCATGAACACTGAAGCTTTCTTT. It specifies CASSLSGRRSGMNTEAFF.

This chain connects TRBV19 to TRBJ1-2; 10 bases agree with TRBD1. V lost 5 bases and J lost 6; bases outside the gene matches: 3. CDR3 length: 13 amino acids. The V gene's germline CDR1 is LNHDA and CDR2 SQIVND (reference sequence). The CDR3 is CASSSGQGNGYTF. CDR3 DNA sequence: TGTGCCAGTAGTTCGGGACAGGGGAATGGCTACACCTTC.

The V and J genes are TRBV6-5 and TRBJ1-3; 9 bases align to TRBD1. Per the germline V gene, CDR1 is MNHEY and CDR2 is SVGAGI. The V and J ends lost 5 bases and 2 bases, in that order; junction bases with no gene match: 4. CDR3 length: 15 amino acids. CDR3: CASSTGQGTGNTIYF. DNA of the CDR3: TGTGCCAGCAGTACAGGACAGGGGACTGGAAACACCATATATTTT.

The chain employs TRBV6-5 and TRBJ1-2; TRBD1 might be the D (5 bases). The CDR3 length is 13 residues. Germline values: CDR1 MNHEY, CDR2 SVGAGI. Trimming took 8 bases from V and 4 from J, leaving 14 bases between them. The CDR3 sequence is CASRTTGGYGYTF. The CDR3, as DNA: TGTGCCAGCCGAACCACAGGCGGCTATGGCTACACCTTC.

CDR3 in amino acids: CASSLFSRDGYTF. The CDR3 nucleotides are TGCGCCAGCAGCTTGTTTTCCAGGGATGGCTACACCTTC. The rearrangement links TRBV5-1 to TRBJ1-2, with D possibly being TRBD1 (5 bases). Germline V gene data show CDR1 as SGHRS and CDR2 as YFSETQ. Trimming removed 1 base at V and 6 bases at J, with 10 bases between. The CDR3 is 13 residues long.

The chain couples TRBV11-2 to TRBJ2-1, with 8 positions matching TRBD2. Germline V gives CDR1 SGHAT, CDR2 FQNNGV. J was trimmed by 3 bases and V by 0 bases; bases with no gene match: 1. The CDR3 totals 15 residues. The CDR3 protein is CASSLEAGGYNEQFF. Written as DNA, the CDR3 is TGTGCCAGCAGCTTAGAGGCGGGAGGCTACAATGAGCAGTTCTTC.

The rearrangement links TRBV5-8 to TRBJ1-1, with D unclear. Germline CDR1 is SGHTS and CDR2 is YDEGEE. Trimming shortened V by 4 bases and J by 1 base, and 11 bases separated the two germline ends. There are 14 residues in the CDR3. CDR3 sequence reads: CASSERGGNTEAFF. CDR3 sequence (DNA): TGTGCCAGCAGCGAGCGGGGAGGGAACACTGAAGCTTTCTTT.

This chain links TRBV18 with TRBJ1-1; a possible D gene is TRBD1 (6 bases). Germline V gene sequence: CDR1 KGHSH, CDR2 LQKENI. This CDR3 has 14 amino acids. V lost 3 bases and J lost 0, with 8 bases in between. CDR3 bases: TGTGCCAGCTCACCCGGGACACTGAACACTGAAGCTTTCTTT. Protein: CASSPGTLNTEAFF.

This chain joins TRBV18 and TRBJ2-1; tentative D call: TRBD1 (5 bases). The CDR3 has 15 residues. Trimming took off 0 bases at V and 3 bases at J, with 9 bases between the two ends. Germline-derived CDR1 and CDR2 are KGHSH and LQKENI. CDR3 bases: TGTGCCAGCTCACCACCGAGTCAGGGCTACAATGAGCAGTTCTTC. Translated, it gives CASSPPSQGYNEQFF. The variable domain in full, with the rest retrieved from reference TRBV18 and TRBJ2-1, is NAGVMQNPRHLVRRRGQEARLRCSPMKGHSHVYWYRQLPEEGLKFMVYLQKENIIDESGMPKERFSAEFPKEGPSILRIQQVVRGDSAAYFCASSPPSQGYNEQFFGPGTRLTVL.

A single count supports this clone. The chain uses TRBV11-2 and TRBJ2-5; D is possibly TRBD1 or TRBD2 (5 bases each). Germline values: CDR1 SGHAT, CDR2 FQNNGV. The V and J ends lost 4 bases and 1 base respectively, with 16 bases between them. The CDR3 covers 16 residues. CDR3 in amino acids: CASSSLPEGRQETQYF. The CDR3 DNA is TGTGCCAGCAGCTCCCTCCCAGAGGGGCGCCAAGAGACCCAGTACTTC.

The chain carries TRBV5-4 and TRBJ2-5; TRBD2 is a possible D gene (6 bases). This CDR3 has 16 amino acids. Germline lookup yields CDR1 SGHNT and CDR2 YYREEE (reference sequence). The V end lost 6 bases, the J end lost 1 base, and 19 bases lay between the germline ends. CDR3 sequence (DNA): TGTGCCAGCATGAATCCGGGGGTAGGGTCCCAAGAGACCCAGTACTTC. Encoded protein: CASMNPGVGSQETQYF.

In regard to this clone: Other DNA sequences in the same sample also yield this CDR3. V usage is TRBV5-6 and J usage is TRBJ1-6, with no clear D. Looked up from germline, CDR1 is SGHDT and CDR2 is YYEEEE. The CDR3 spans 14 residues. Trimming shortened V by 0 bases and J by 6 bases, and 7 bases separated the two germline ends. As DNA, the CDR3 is TGTGCCAGCAGCTTGGGACGGATTAATTCACCCCTCCACTTT. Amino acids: CASSLGRINSPLHF.

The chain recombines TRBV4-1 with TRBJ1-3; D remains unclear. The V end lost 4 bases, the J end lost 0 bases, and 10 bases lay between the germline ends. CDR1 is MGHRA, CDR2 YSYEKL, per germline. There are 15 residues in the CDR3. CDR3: CASSPRTSSGNTIYF. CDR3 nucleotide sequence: TGCGCCAGCAGCCCAAGGACGAGCTCTGGAAACACCATATATTTT.

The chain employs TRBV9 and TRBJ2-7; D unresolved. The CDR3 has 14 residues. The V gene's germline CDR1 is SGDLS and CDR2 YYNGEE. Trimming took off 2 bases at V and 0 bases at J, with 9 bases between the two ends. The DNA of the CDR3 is TGTGCCAGCAGCGTCGCATCATACTCCTACGAGCAGTACTTC. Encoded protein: CASSVASYSYEQYF.

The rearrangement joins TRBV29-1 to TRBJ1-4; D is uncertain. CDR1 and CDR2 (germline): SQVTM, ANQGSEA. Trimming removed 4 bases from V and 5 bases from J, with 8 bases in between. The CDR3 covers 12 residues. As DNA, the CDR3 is TGCAGCGTTGGTGGCGGAAATGAAAAACTGTTTTTT. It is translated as CSVGGGNEKLFF.

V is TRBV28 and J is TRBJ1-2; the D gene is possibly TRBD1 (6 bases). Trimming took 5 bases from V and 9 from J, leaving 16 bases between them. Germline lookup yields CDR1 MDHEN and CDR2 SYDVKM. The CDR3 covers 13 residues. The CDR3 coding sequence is TGTGCCAGCAGTGTCGGAAACACAGGGCGCTACACCTTC. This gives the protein CASSVGNTGRYTF.